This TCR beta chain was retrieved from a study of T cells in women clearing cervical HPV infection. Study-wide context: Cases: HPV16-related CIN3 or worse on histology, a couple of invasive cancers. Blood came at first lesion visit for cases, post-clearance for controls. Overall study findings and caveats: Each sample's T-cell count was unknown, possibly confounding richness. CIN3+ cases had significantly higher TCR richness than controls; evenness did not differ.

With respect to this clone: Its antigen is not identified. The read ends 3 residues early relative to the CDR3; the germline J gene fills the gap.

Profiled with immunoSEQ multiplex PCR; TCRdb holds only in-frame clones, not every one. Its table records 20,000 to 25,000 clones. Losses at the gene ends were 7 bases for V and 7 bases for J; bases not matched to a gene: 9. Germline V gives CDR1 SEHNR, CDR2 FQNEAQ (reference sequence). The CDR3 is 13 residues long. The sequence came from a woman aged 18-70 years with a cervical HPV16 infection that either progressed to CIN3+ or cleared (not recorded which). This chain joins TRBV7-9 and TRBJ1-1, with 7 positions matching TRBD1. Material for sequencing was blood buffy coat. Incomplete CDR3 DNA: TGTGCCAGCACCGTAGGGGGCACCTTTGAA. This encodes CASTVGGTFE. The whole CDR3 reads CASTVGGTFEAFF. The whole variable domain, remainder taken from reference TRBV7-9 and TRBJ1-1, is DTGVSQNPRHKITKRGQNVTFRCDPISEHNRLYWYRQTLGQGPEFLTYFQNEAQLEKSRLLSDRFSAERPKGSFSTLEIQRTEQGDSAMYLCASTVGGTFEAFFGQGTRLTVV.